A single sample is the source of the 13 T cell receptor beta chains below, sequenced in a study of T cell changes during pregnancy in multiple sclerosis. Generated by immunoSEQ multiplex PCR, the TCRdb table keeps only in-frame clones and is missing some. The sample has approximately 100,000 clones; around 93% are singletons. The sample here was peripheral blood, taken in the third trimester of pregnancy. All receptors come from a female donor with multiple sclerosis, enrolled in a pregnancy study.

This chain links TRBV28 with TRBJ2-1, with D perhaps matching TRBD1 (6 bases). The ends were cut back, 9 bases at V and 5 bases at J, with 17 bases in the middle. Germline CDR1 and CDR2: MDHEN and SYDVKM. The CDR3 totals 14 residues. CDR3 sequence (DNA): TGTGCCAGTAATACAGGGAGTTGGGACAATGAGCAGTTCTTC. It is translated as CASNTGSWDNEQFF. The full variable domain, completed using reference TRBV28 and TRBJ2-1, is DVKVTQSSRYLVKRTGEKVFLECVQDMDHENMFWYRQDPGLGLRLIYFSYDVKMKEKGDIPEGYSVSREKKERFSLILESASTNQTSMYLCASNTGSWDNEQFFGPGTRLTVL.

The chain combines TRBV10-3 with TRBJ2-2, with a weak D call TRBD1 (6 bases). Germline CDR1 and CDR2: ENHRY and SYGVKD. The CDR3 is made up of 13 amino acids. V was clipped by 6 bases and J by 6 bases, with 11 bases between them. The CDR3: CAIRSTGSGELFF. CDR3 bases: TGTGCCATCAGAAGCACAGGGTCCGGGGAGCTGTTTTTT.

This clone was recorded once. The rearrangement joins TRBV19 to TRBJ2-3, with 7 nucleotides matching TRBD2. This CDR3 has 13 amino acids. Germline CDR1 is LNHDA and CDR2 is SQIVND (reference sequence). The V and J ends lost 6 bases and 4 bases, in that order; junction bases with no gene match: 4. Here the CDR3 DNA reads TGTGCCAGTAGGGTGGCGGGGGCAGATACGCAGTATTTT. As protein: CASRVAGADTQYF.

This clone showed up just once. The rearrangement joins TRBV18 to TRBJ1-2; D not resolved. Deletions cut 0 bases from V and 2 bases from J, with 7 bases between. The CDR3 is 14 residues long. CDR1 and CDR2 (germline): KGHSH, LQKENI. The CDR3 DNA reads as TGTGCCAGCTCACCACCGAACACGAACTATGGCTACACCTTC. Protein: CASSPPNTNYGYTF. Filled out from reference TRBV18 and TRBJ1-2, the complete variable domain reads NAGVMQNPRHLVRRRGQEARLRCSPMKGHSHVYWYRQLPEEGLKFMVYLQKENIIDESGMPKERFSAEFPKEGPSILRIQQVVRGDSAAYFCASSPPNTNYGYTFGSGTRLTVV.

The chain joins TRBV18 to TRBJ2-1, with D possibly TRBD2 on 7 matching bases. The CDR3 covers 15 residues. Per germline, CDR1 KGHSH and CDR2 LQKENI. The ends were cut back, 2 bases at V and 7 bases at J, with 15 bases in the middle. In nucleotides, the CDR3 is TGTGCCAGCTCACCAAGGCCGGGGGGCTATAATGAGCAGTTCTTC. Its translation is CASSPRPGGYNEQFF. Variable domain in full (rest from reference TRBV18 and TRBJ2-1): NAGVMQNPRHLVRRRGQEARLRCSPMKGHSHVYWYRQLPEEGLKFMVYLQKENIIDESGMPKERFSAEFPKEGPSILRIQQVVRGDSAAYFCASSPRPGGYNEQFFGPGTRLTVL.

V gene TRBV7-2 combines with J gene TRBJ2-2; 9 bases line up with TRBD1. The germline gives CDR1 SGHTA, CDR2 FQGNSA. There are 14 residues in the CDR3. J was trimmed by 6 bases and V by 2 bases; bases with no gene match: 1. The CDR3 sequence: CASSLRQGAGELFF. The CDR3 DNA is TGTGCCAGCAGCTTAAGACAGGGGGCCGGGGAGCTGTTTTTT. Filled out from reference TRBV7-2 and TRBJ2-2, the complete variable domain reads GAGVSQSPSNKVTEKGKDVELRCDPISGHTALYWYRQSLGQGLEFLIYFQGNSAPDKSGLPSDRFSAERTGGSVSTLTIQRTQQEDSAVYLCASSLRQGAGELFFGEGSRLTVL.

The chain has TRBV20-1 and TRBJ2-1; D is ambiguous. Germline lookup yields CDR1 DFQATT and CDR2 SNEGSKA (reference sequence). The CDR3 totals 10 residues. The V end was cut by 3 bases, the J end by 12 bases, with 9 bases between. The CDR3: CSARSTTQFF. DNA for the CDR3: TGCAGTGCTAGGTCCACTACGCAGTTCTTC.

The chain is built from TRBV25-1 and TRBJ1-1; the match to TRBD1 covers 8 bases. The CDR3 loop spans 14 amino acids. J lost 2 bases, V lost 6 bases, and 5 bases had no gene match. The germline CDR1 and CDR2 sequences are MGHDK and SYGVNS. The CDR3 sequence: CASRAQGDNTEAFF. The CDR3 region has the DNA TGTGCCAGCAGGGCACAGGGGGACAACACTGAAGCTTTCTTT. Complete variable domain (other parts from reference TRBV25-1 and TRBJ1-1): EADIYQTPRYLVIGTGKKITLECSQTMGHDKMYWYQQDPGMELHLIHYSYGVNSTEKGDLSSESTVSRIRTEHFPLTLESARPSHTSQYLCASRAQGDNTEAFFGQGTRLTVV.

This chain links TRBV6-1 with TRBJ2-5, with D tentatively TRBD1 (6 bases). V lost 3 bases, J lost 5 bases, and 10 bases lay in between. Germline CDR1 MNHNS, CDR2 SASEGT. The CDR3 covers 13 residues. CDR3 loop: CASSEWGRETQYF. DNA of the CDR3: TGTGCCAGCAGTGAGTGGGGGCGGGAGACCCAGTACTTC.

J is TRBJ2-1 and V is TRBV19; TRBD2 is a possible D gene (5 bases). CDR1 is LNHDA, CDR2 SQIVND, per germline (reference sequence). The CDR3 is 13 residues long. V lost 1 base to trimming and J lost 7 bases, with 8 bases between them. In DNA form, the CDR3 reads TGTGCCAGTAGTATAGGAGGGAAAAATGAGCAGTTCTTC. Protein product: CASSIGGKNEQFF. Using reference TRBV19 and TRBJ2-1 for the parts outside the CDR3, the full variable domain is DGGITQSPKYLFRKEGQNVTLSCEQNLNHDAMYWYRQDPGQGLRLIYYSQIVNDFQKGDIAEGYSVSREKKESFPLTVTSAQKNPTAFYLCASSIGGKNEQFFGPGTRLTVL.

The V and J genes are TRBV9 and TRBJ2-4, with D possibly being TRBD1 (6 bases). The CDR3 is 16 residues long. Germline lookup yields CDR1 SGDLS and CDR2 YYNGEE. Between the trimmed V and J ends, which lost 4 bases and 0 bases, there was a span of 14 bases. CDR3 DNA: TGTGCCAGCAGCTCAGGGACATTTCTAGCCAAAAACATTCAGTACTTC. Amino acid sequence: CASSSGTFLAKNIQYF.

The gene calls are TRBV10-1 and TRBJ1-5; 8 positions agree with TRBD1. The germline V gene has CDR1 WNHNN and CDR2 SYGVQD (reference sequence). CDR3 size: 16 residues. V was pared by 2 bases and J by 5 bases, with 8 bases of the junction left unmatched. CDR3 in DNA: TGCGCCAGCAGTGAGGGTATGAGACAGGGGTATCAGCCCCAGCATTTT. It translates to CASSEGMRQGYQPQHF.

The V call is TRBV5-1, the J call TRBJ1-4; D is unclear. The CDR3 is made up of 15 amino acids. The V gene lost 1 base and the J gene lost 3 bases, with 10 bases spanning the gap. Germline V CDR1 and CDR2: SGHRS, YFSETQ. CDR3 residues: CASSLTRAPNEKLFF. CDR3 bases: TGCGCCAGCAGCTTGACGAGGGCACCTAATGAAAAACTGTTTTTT.